The 24 T cell receptor beta chains presented below share a single source sample, sequenced in a study of T cell repertoires in cytomegalovirus infection. MiXCR was run by TCRdb on the reads, yielding one entry per CDR3 protein. Of around 200,000 distinct CDR3 sequences listed, about 17% are singletons. The sequenced sample was CD8+ T cells from PBMCs. The receptors derive from a human donor in good health (CMV status not recorded). Some clones in this sample may be carry-over from other donors' samples.

In its sample, this clonotype was seen a few times. This rearrangement joins TRBV7-6 to TRBJ1-3; tentative D call: TRBD1 (6 bases). CDR1 and CDR2 from the germline V gene are SGHVS and FNYEAQ. The CDR3 consists of 16 residues. With 5 bases removed from V and 6 bases from J, the gap between germline ends came to 20 bases. This CDR3 reads CASSPQVGQGKNTIYF. The CDR3 DNA reads TGTGCCAGCAGCCCTCAGGTGGGGCAGGGGAAAAACACCATATATTTT.

This clonotype appeared many times. This chain connects TRBV2 to TRBJ2-7; no clear D. CDR3 length: 11 residues. Germline lookup yields CDR1 SNHLY and CDR2 FYNNEI. Trimming left V 5 bases short and J 2 bases short, with 4 bases between. The CDR3 region is CASSPTYEQYF. Written as DNA, the CDR3 is TGTGCCAGCAGTCCGACCTACGAGCAGTACTTC. Looking up the rest from reference TRBV2 and TRBJ2-7 gives the full variable domain: EPEVTQTPSHQVTQMGQEVILRCVPISNHLYFYWYRQILGQKVEFLVSFYNNEISEKSEIFDDQFSVERPDGSNFTLKIRSTKLEDSAMYFCASSPTYEQYFGPGTRLTVT.

This clonotype was found a few times. This sequence joins TRBV19 and TRBJ2-7; perhaps TRBD2 as D (5 bases). The CDR3 runs to 13 residues. The V end was cut by 6 bases, the J end by 4 bases, with 13 bases between. CDR1 is LNHDA and CDR2 is SQIVND in the germline V gene (reference sequence). DNA of the CDR3: TGTGCCAGTAGCTTCGGGGTCCCATACGAGCAGTACTTC. Its translation is CASSFGVPYEQYF.

The chain uses TRBV7-9 and TRBJ1-5; unclear D gene. CDR3 length equals 12 residues. In germline, CDR1 is SEHNR, CDR2 FQNEAQ (reference sequence). Trimming cost V 8 bases and J 4 bases, with 9 bases left between them. Written as DNA, the CDR3 is TGTGCCAGCGATAACCCAAATCAGCCCCAGCATTTT. Translation gives CASDNPNQPQHF. The full variable domain, completed using reference TRBV7-9 and TRBJ1-5, is DTGVSQNPRHKITKRGQNVTFRCDPISEHNRLYWYRQTLGQGPEFLTYFQNEAQLEKSRLLSDRFSAERPKGSFSTLEIQRTEQGDSAMYLCASDNPNQPQHFGDGTRLSIL.

This clonotype was detected a few times. The V and J genes are TRBV7-2 and TRBJ1-2; the match to TRBD1 covers 8 bases. CDR3 length equals 18 residues. Germline CDR1 is SGHTA and CDR2 is FQGNSA. Germline trimming cut 2 bases from V and 2 bases from J; bases unmatched to any gene: 13. The CDR3 DNA reads TGTGCCAGCAGCTTAACCCCCCTACGACAGGGGATGAACTATGGCTACACCTTC. As protein: CASSLTPLRQGMNYGYTF. Full variable domain (outside the CDR3, taken from reference TRBV7-2 and TRBJ1-2): GAGVSQSPSNKVTEKGKDVELRCDPISGHTALYWYRQSLGQGLEFLIYFQGNSAPDKSGLPSDRFSAERTGGSVSTLTIQRTQQEDSAVYLCASSLTPLRQGMNYGYTFGSGTRLTVV.

The chain couples TRBV6-5 to TRBJ2-7; TRBD2 matches at 10 bases. Germline CDR1 reads MNHEY; CDR2 reads SVGAGI. The length of the CDR3 is 15 residues. The V gene end was trimmed by 4 bases and the J gene end by 5 bases; junction bases not matched to a gene: 8. The CDR3 DNA sequence: TGTGCCAGCAGTTCTTCCGGGACTAGCGTCAACGAGCAGTACTTC. It encodes CASSSSGTSVNEQYF.

This sequence joins TRBV2 and TRBJ2-7; D possibly matches TRBD1 or TRBD2 (5 bases each). The CDR3 is 13 amino acids. V shed 9 bases and J shed 7 bases, with 19 bases lying between them. Germline values: CDR1 SNHLY, CDR2 FYNNEI. The CDR3 protein is CARTNGAEGEQYF. CDR3 sequence (DNA): TGTGCCAGAACTAACGGGGCCGAAGGAGAGCAGTACTTC.

The J gene is TRBJ2-1, the V gene TRBV7-9, with 9 positions matching TRBD1. There are 15 residues in the CDR3. V lost 6 bases, J lost 3 bases, and 6 bases stayed unmatched. Germline V gene data show CDR1 as SEHNR and CDR2 as FQNEAQ (reference sequence). CDR3 in amino acids: CASSSGTGIYNEQFF. The CDR3 DNA reads TGTGCCAGCAGTTCTGGGACAGGGATCTACAATGAGCAGTTCTTC.

This clonotype was observed a few times. J is TRBJ2-7 and V is TRBV7-9; D possibly corresponds to TRBD1 (5 bases). Between the trimmed V and J ends, which lost 3 bases and 2 bases, there was a span of 11 bases. The CDR3 sequence is 14 residues long. CDR1 is SEHNR and CDR2 is FQNEAQ in the germline V gene (reference sequence). CDR3 residues: CASSLEQGPYEQYF. In DNA, the CDR3 is TGTGCCAGCAGCTTGGAGCAGGGCCCCTACGAGCAGTACTTC.

This chain joins TRBV13 and TRBJ2-5; 7 bases agree with TRBD2. The length of the CDR3 is 15 residues. CDR1 and CDR2 (germline): PRHDT, FYEKMQ (reference sequence). The junction had 6 bases not matched to a gene; V was cut back by 5 bases and J by 0 bases. CDR3 in amino acids: CASSRGREDQETQYF. CDR3 nucleotide sequence: TGTGCCAGCAGCCGGGGGAGGGAGGACCAAGAGACCCAGTACTTC.

This clonotype came up a few times. This chain uses TRBV7-2 with TRBJ2-7; D uncertain. The CDR3 consists of 15 residues. Trimming removed 7 bases at V and 5 bases at J, with 21 bases between. The germline V gene has CDR1 SGHTA and CDR2 FQGNSA. The CDR3 loop is CASTKTPRTRDEQYF. In nucleotides, the CDR3 is TGTGCCAGCACCAAAACCCCCAGGACCCGCGACGAGCAGTACTTC.

Only a few counts were recorded for this clonotype. The CDR3 bases are TGTGCCAGCAGTTACTCGGAGCGGGGGGGCACAGATACGCAGTATTTT. It translates to CASSYSERGGTDTQYF. The rearrangement joins TRBV6-2 or TRBV6-3 to TRBJ2-3, with TRBD2 matching 9 bases. This CDR3 spans 16 amino acids. Germline V lookup: CDR1 MNHEY, CDR2 SVGEGT. Trimming at V came to 0 bases and at J to 1 base, leaving 2 bases not matched to a gene.

The chain has TRBV4-1 and TRBJ1-5; unclear D gene. The germline gives CDR1 MGHRA, CDR2 YSYEKL. Trimming pared 0 bases from V and 8 bases from J, leaving 14 bases between. The CDR3 sequence is 15 residues long. The CDR3 protein is CASSQEALPGEPQHF. The CDR3 coding sequence is TGCGCCAGCAGCCAAGAAGCCCTTCCTGGGGAGCCCCAGCATTTT.

This clonotype was found a few times. This chain connects TRBV28 to TRBJ2-1; the D gene could be TRBD1 or TRBD2 (6 bases each). CDR3 length: 16 amino acids. The V end lost 6 bases, the J end lost 4 bases, and 19 bases lay between the germline ends. The V gene's germline CDR1 is MDHEN and CDR2 SYDVKM. For the CDR3, the DNA is TGTGCCAGCAGGCCGACCGGGGGCCTTTGGTACAATGAGCAGTTCTTC. Its translation: CASRPTGGLWYNEQFF.

The V and J genes are TRBV20-1 and TRBJ1-1; D is ambiguous. The CDR3 has 15 amino acids. Trimming removed 0 bases from V and 4 bases from J, with 15 bases in between. Germline V gives CDR1 DFQATT, CDR2 SNEGSKA (reference sequence). CDR3 in amino acids: CSARDREGGGTEAFF. Here the CDR3 DNA reads TGCAGTGCTAGAGATAGGGAGGGAGGAGGCACTGAAGCTTTCTTT.

The CDR3 loop is CASSYSWGTEAFF. The CDR3 coding sequence is TGTGCCAGCAGCTACTCATGGGGCACTGAAGCTTTCTTT. V gene TRBV7-2 combines with J gene TRBJ1-1; D is ambiguous. This CDR3 has 13 amino acids. Trimming removed 4 bases at V and 4 bases at J, with 10 bases between. Germline CDR1 is SGHTA and CDR2 is FQGNSA.

The chain carries TRBV7-9 and TRBJ2-3; no definite D call. The CDR3 has 14 residues. V was shortened by 5 bases and J by 6 bases, with 15 bases between the two germline ends. Per the germline V gene, CDR1 is SEHNR and CDR2 is FQNEAQ (reference sequence). CDR3 nucleotides: TGTGCCAGCAGCCCAAAGACCCCCTTGGATACGCAGTATTTT. It translates to CASSPKTPLDTQYF.

This rearrangement joins TRBV6-2 or TRBV6-3 to TRBJ2-2; D assignment may be TRBD1 or TRBD2 (6 bases each). The CDR3 has 14 residues. Trimming took off 7 bases at V and 4 bases at J, with 13 bases between the two ends. Germline loops: CDR1 MNHEY, CDR2 SVGEGT. CDR3 region: CASTPGGGTGELFF. Written as DNA, the CDR3 is TGTGCCAGCACACCCGGAGGGGGCACCGGGGAGCTGTTTTTT.

About this clonotype itself: One end of the junction does not line up with germline, which may come from a read error. V gene TRBV19 combines with J gene TRBJ2-6; TRBD1 matches at 10 bases. CDR3 length equals 19 residues. Germline V gene sequence: CDR1 LNHDA, CDR2 SQIVND (reference sequence). CDR3 loop: CASRIETGGLISGANVLTF. Here the CDR3 DNA reads TGTGCCAGTAGAATAGAGACAGGGGGCCTCATCTCTGGGGCCAACGTCCTGACTTTC.

The chain employs TRBV7-9 and TRBJ2-2; D tentatively reads TRBD1 or TRBD2 (5 bases each). V was clipped by 6 bases and J by 6 bases, with 11 bases between them. The germline gives CDR1 SEHNR, CDR2 FQNEAQ (reference sequence). The CDR3 is made up of 13 amino acids. Written as DNA, the CDR3 is TGTGCCAGCAGTTCGAGGGGACCCGGGGAGCTGTTTTTT. Encoded protein: CASSSRGPGELFF.

The chain recombines TRBV5-6 with TRBJ2-1; no firm D call. V lost 4 bases and J lost 4, with 9 bases in between. The germline V gene has CDR1 SGHDT and CDR2 YYEEEE. The CDR3 runs to 13 residues. This chain's CDR3 is CASSPASYNEQFF. The CDR3 region has the DNA TGTGCCAGCAGCCCAGCGTCATACAATGAGCAGTTCTTC.

This clonotype was counted once. This chain joins TRBV11-1 and TRBJ2-1, with D hard to call. The length of the CDR3 is 13 residues. In germline, CDR1 is SGHAT, CDR2 FQDESV (reference sequence). V was shortened by 6 bases and J by 4 bases, with 10 bases between the two germline ends. CDR3 in amino acids: CASSYITYNEQFF. The CDR3 bases are TGTGCCAGCAGTTATATTACGTACAATGAGCAGTTCTTC. The whole variable domain, filled in from reference TRBV11-1 and TRBJ2-1, reads EAEVAQSPRYKITEKSQAVAFWCDPISGHATLYWYRQILGQGPELLVQFQDESVVDDSQLPKDRFSAERLKGVDSTLKIQPAELGDSAMYLCASSYITYNEQFFGPGTRLTVL.

This clonotype has more than one count but fewer than ten. The chain links TRBV14 to TRBJ2-7; the match to TRBD1 covers 10 bases. The CDR3 loop spans 14 amino acids. Germline CDR1 SGHDN, CDR2 FVKESK. Trimming removed 3 bases from V and 6 bases from J; junction bases left unmatched: 5. Here the CDR3 reads CASSQPGQGSEQYF. In DNA, the CDR3 is TGTGCCAGCAGCCAGCCGGGACAGGGGAGCGAGCAGTACTTC.

This clonotype was found a few times. The chain joins TRBV7-2 to TRBJ2-7; TRBD2 matches at 8 bases. CDR1 and CDR2 from the germline V gene are SGHTA and FQGNSA. V shed 3 bases and J 6 bases; nucleotides not matched to a gene: 13. The CDR3 extends over 16 amino acids. The CDR3 spells CASSFAERGTGGEQYF. The CDR3 nucleotides read TGTGCCAGCAGCTTTGCAGAGCGGGGGACGGGCGGCGAGCAGTACTTC.